These T cell receptor beta chains were read from a single sample in a study of T cell repertoires in ileal Crohn's disease. Some clones are missing from TCRdb's copy, which holds only in-frame ones; the method was immunoSEQ multiplex PCR. The sample has several thousand clones, under 85% seen once. Sequenced input: ileal tissue. The receptor source for this set is an adult with Crohn's disease. Each CDR3 is given with its conserved first and last residue. The order of the fields is V gene, clone size, J gene, CDR3 protein. A clone size is listed for some rows: how often the clone was seen (once, few, many), or a class if it is expanded.

V gene: TRBV30
clone size: .
J gene: TRBJ1-6
CDR3 protein: CAWSVLLGRDSPLHF

V gene: TRBV27
clone size: .
J gene: TRBJ1-4
CDR3 protein: CASYREGKLFF

V gene: TRBV7-8
clone size: few
J gene: TRBJ2-1
CDR3 protein: CASSLAGGEHNEQFF

V gene: TRBV2
clone size: .
J gene: TRBJ1-3
CDR3 protein: CASSESRFSGNTIYF

V gene: TRBV28
clone size: .
J gene: TRBJ1-3
CDR3 protein: CAITGQGRPTIYF

V gene: TRBV6-6
clone size: .
J gene: TRBJ1-2
CDR3 protein: CASGGGSLYGYTF

V gene: TRBV5-8
clone size: once
J gene: TRBJ2-1
CDR3 protein: CASSLFAGSTYNEQFF

V gene: TRBV5-5
clone size: .
J gene: TRBJ2-1
CDR3 protein: CASSLWVEATHEQFF

V gene: TRBV5-1
clone size: .
J gene: TRBJ2-5
CDR3 protein: CASSTGQGRRETQYF

V gene: TRBV27
clone size: .
J gene: TRBJ2-1
CDR3 protein: CASRMLAGVNEQFF

V gene: TRBV27
clone size: .
J gene: TRBJ2-7
CDR3 protein: CASSSPGLLYEQYF

V gene: TRBV7-6
clone size: .
J gene: TRBJ2-1
CDR3 protein: CASSRELDEQFF

V gene: TRBV28
clone size: .
J gene: TRBJ2-2
CDR3 protein: CASSSGGSGARRGLFF

V gene: TRBV2
clone size: .
J gene: TRBJ2-3
CDR3 protein: CASSEVSGGVLNTQYF

V gene: TRBV9
clone size: .
J gene: TRBJ1-5
CDR3 protein: CASSWCNQPQHF

V gene: TRBV5-8
clone size: .
J gene: TRBJ2-1
CDR3 protein: CASSSSGTRYNEQFF

V gene: TRBV6-4
clone size: .
J gene: TRBJ1-5
CDR3 protein: CASSANGNQPQHF

V gene: TRBV6-5
clone size: .
J gene: TRBJ2-7
CDR3 protein: CASSWGLAGGSYEQYF

V gene: TRBV30
clone size: .
J gene: TRBJ2-7
CDR3 protein: CAWSDSGTGYEQYF

V gene: TRBV7-9
clone size: .
J gene: TRBJ2-7
CDR3 protein: CASSLARGDEQYF

V gene: TRBV12-5
clone size: few
J gene: TRBJ1-5
CDR3 protein: CASGLAPPWDRKNSNQPQHF

V gene: TRBV6-6
clone size: .
J gene: TRBJ1-1
CDR3 protein: CASTPAVGTEAFF

V gene: TRBV19
clone size: once
J gene: TRBJ1-5
CDR3 protein: CASSIFSLNQPQHF

V gene: TRBV7-9
clone size: few
J gene: TRBJ1-2
CDR3 protein: CASSLVGAGQAYYGYTF

V gene: TRBV5-6
clone size: .
J gene: TRBJ2-5
CDR3 protein: CASSLRTGLGEQYF

V gene: TRBV12-5
clone size: .
J gene: TRBJ1-6
CDR3 protein: CASGLSRHRLLSYNSPLHF

V gene: TRBV14
clone size: once
J gene: TRBJ2-5
CDR3 protein: CASSQGRRLAGVEETQYF

V gene: TRBV5-4
clone size: .
J gene: TRBJ2-6
CDR3 protein: CASSYPDSLFTRVLTF

V gene: TRBV2
clone size: .
J gene: TRBJ1-1
CDR3 protein: CASSEGGQGYTEAFF

V gene: TRBV29-1
clone size: .
J gene: TRBJ1-4
CDR3 protein: CSVVGEKNEKLFF

V gene: TRBV5-4
clone size: .
J gene: TRBJ2-7
CDR3 protein: CASSGRQSSRETYEQYF

V gene: TRBV4-3
clone size: once
J gene: TRBJ1-2
CDR3 protein: CASSQDWAGNGYTF

V gene: TRBV28
clone size: few
J gene: TRBJ1-5
CDR3 protein: CASSLRPGRGDQPQHF

V gene: TRBV7-9
clone size: .
J gene: TRBJ2-3
CDR3 protein: CASSPTGTDTQYF

V gene: TRBV11-2
clone size: .
J gene: TRBJ1-5
CDR3 protein: CASSLAYNQPQHF

V gene: TRBV25-1
clone size: .
J gene: TRBJ1-1
CDR3 protein: CASSHGSVAEAFF